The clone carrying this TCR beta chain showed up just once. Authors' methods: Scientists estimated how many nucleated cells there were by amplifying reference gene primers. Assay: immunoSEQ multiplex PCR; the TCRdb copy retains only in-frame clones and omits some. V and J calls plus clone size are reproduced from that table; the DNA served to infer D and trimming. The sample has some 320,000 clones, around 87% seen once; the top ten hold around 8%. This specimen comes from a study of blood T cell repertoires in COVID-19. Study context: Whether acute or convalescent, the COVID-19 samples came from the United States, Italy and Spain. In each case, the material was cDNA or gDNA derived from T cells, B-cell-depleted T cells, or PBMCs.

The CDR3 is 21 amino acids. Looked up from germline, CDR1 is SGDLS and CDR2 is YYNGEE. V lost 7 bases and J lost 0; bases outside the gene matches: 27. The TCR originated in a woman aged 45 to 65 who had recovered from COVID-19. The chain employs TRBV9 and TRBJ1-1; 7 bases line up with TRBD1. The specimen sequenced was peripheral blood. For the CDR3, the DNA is TGTGCCAGCCCCCCGACCCGTGGGATTATAGTGGGGGACAGATTGAACACTGAAGCTTTCTTT. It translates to CASPPTRGIIVGDRLNTEAFF.